Following are 23 T cell receptor beta chains from one sample sequenced in a study of cytomegalovirus exposure and HLA in healthy donors. Primers: 60 Vbeta forward and 13 Jbeta reverse. Sequenced by immunoSEQ multiplex PCR; TCRdb stores in-frame clones only, minus some. Among 95,000 to 150,000 clones listed, approximately 15% were seen once. Sequencing used PBMCs. These TCRs come from a woman under 30 in good health and CMV-seronegative.

In its sample, this clone was seen a few times. V gene TRBV19 combines with J gene TRBJ2-1, with D tentatively TRBD2 (6 bases). Germline CDR1 LNHDA, CDR2 SQIVND (reference sequence). The CDR3 sequence is 17 residues long. V was shortened by 3 bases and J by 5 bases, with 20 bases between the two germline ends. In nucleotides, the CDR3 is TGTGCCAGTAGTATCAACGAAGCACGCGGGGTCCACAATGAGCAGTTCTTC. Translating gives CASSINEARGVHNEQFF.

The chain couples TRBV7-3 to TRBJ1-2, with TRBD1 matching 8 bases. Germline CDR1 reads SGHTA; CDR2 reads FQGTGA. CDR3 length: 16 amino acids. V was pared by 4 bases and J by 6 bases, with 13 bases of the junction left unmatched. The CDR3 DNA is TGTGCCAGCAGCTATCAGGCAGGGGGCGCGGGGGATGGCTACACCTTC. It specifies CASSYQAGGAGDGYTF.

V and J are TRBV7-9 and TRBJ1-5; D ambiguous. The V gene's germline CDR1 is SEHNR and CDR2 FQNEAQ (reference sequence). V was trimmed by 5 bases and J by 5 bases, leaving 10 bases between them. CDR3 length: 13 residues. The CDR3 sequence: CASSRTGDQPQHF. CDR3 in DNA: TGTGCCAGCAGCCGGACTGGGGATCAGCCCCAGCATTTT. Using reference TRBV7-9 and TRBJ1-5 for the parts outside the CDR3, the full variable domain is DTGVSQNPRHKITKRGQNVTFRCDPISEHNRLYWYRQTLGQGPEFLTYFQNEAQLEKSRLLSDRFSAERPKGSFSTLEIQRTEQGDSAMYLCASSRTGDQPQHFGDGTRLSIL.

V and J are TRBV21-1 and TRBJ2-7; the table's TRBD1 call for D was not verified on the DNA. TRBV21-1 represents a pseudogene. The CDR3 has 14 amino acids. The CDR3 coding sequence is TGTGCCAGCACCAATGTGACAGGGAACCACGAGCAGTACTTC. It is translated as CASTNVTGNHEQYF.

This clone was counted between two and nine times. The chain recombines TRBV15 with TRBJ2-7, with 7 nucleotides matching TRBD2. The V and J ends lost 6 bases and 4 bases, in that order; junction bases with no gene match: 9. The CDR3 runs to 14 residues. Germline values: CDR1 LNHNV, CDR2 YYDKDF (reference sequence). CDR3 sequence: CATSRDYPRYEQYF. CDR3 sequence (DNA): TGTGCCACCAGTAGGGACTATCCGAGGTACGAGCAGTACTTC.

The chain carries TRBV6-4 and TRBJ1-1; TRBD1 aligns across 8 bases. The CDR3 spans 14 residues. V lost 6 bases and J lost 4; bases outside the gene matches: 7. Germline V gives CDR1 MRHNA, CDR2 SNTAGT. The CDR3 bases are TGTGCCAGCAGAACTGACAGGGGCGGCACTGAAGCTTTCTTT. This gives the protein CASRTDRGGTEAFF.

CDR3 nucleotides: TGTGCCTGGGACGACAGTAACTATGGCTACACCTTC. Amino acid sequence: CAWDDSNYGYTF. The genes are TRBV30 and TRBJ1-2, with a weak D call TRBD1 (5 bases). CDR3 length: 12 residues. Per germline, CDR1 GTSNPN and CDR2 SVGIG (reference sequence). Trimming stripped 5 bases from V and 1 base from J, with 8 bases between.

The chain uses TRBV9 and TRBJ1-2, with TRBD1 matching over 7 bases. J was trimmed by 5 bases and V by 0 bases; bases with no gene match: 4. From germline, CDR1 is SGDLS and CDR2 YYNGEE. The CDR3 is 14 amino acids. In DNA, the CDR3 is TGTGCCAGCAGCGTAGCTAACAGGGGATATGGCTACACCTTC. This gives the protein CASSVANRGYGYTF.

This clone was seen a handful of times. This sequence joins TRBV28 and TRBJ1-2; unclear D gene. This CDR3 has 15 amino acids. Germline V gives CDR1 MDHEN, CDR2 SYDVKM. With 1 base removed from V and 6 bases from J, the gap between germline ends came to 15 bases. The DNA for the CDR3 is TGTGCCAGCAGTTTATTGGGCCAGGATAGGAATGGCTACACCTTC. Protein product: CASSLLGQDRNGYTF.

CDR3 DNA: TGTGCCAGCAGTTTATTCCGAGACAGGGAGGGCTACACCTTC. Translation gives CASSLFRDREGYTF. V usage is TRBV28 and J usage is TRBJ1-2, with 7 nucleotides matching TRBD1. V trimming: 1 base; J trimming: 8 bases; junction bases outside the gene matches: 7. CDR1 MDHEN and CDR2 SYDVKM come from the germline V gene. This CDR3 has 14 residues.

This clone was recorded a few times. V gene TRBV30 combines with J gene TRBJ1-5; TRBD1 agrees at 8 bases. Germline CDR1 reads GTSNPN; CDR2 reads SVGIG (reference sequence). The CDR3 extends over 14 amino acids. V dropped 1 base and J dropped 1; count of bases not matched to a gene: 0. The CDR3 nucleotides are TGTGCCTGGAGTGACAGGGGGAGCAATCAGCCCCAGCATTTT. Encoded protein: CAWSDRGSNQPQHF.

The rearrangement links TRBV5-1 to TRBJ1-1, with D hard to call. The CDR3 has 13 residues. Germline CDR1 is SGHRS and CDR2 is YFSETQ. Trimming left V 0 bases short and J 5 bases short, with 8 bases between. The CDR3 here is CASSLGRGTEAFF. The CDR3 region has the DNA TGCGCCAGCAGCTTGGGGAGAGGGACTGAAGCTTTCTTT.

This clone was detected only a few times. The V gene is TRBV5-6, the J gene TRBJ2-5; 11 bases agree with TRBD2. The trim removed 0 bases at V and 3 bases at J, leaving 4 bases unmatched. This CDR3 has 16 residues. CDR1 and CDR2 from the germline V gene are SGHDT and YYEEEE. This CDR3 is CASSLAVSGGEETQYF. DNA for the CDR3: TGTGCCAGCAGCTTGGCTGTTAGCGGGGGGGAAGAGACCCAGTACTTC. Together with reference TRBV5-6 and TRBJ2-5, the CDR3 gives the full variable domain: DAGVTQSPTHLIKTRGQQVTLRCSPKSGHDTVSWYQQALGQGPQFIFQYYEEEERQRGNFPDRFSGHQFPNYSSELNVNALLLGDSALYLCASSLAVSGGEETQYFGPGTRLLVL.

This clone was counted a few times. The chain links TRBV2 to TRBJ2-3; 10 bases are shared with TRBD1. Per germline, CDR1 SNHLY and CDR2 FYNNEI. The ends lost 6 bases at V and 6 bases at J; junction bases unmatched: 6. CDR3 length equals 14 residues. The CDR3 spells CASRGGQGIDTQYF. CDR3 nucleotides: TGTGCCAGCAGGGGGGGACAGGGGATCGATACGCAGTATTTT.

The chain joins TRBV7-9 to TRBJ1-2; TRBD1 might be the D (6 bases). Between the trimmed V and J ends, which lost 1 base and 1 base, there was a span of 13 bases. The CDR3 has 16 amino acids. Germline V lookup: CDR1 SEHNR, CDR2 FQNEAQ (reference sequence). CDR3 sequence (DNA): TGTGCCAGCAGCTTAGTAGGGGACAACGATAACTATGGCTACACCTTC. Protein: CASSLVGDNDNYGYTF. The full variable domain, in which reference TRBV7-9 and TRBJ1-2 provide the parts outside the CDR3, is DTGVSQNPRHKITKRGQNVTFRCDPISEHNRLYWYRQTLGQGPEFLTYFQNEAQLEKSRLLSDRFSAERPKGSFSTLEIQRTEQGDSAMYLCASSLVGDNDNYGYTFGSGTRLTVV.

This clone turned up a few times. J is TRBJ2-7 and V is TRBV29-1; weak D call: TRBD2 (5 bases). The V and J ends lost 2 bases and 2 bases respectively, with 13 bases between them. Germline V lookup: CDR1 SQVTM, CDR2 ANQGSEA. The CDR3 totals 14 residues. The CDR3 nucleotides are TGCAGCGTTGAAAATCCGGGAAGCACCTACGAGCAGTACTTC. Translating gives CSVENPGSTYEQYF.

This clone was recorded a few times. The rearrangement uses TRBV13 and TRBJ1-2; TRBD1 matches 9 bases. V was pared by 4 bases and J by 0 bases, with 6 bases of the junction left unmatched. Germline assignment: CDR1 PRHDT and CDR2 FYEKMQ (reference sequence). The CDR3 contains 16 residues. The CDR3 here is CASSSWDRDTNYGYTF. The CDR3 DNA sequence: TGTGCCAGCAGCTCCTGGGACAGGGACACTAACTATGGCTACACCTTC.

This clone was counted a few times. This chain uses TRBV30 with TRBJ2-3; TRBD2 matches 7 bases. Germline V CDR1 and CDR2: GTSNPN, SVGIG (reference sequence). V trimming: 7 bases; J trimming: 4 bases; junction bases outside the gene matches: 14. There are 15 residues in the CDR3. DNA for the CDR3: TGTGCCTCCAGGCTACGCGGGAGTGGTGCAGATACGCAGTATTTT. It codes for CASRLRGSGADTQYF.

The chain uses TRBV28 and TRBJ2-7; 7 nucleotides match TRBD1. The CDR3 totals 18 residues. Germline V gene data show CDR1 as MDHEN and CDR2 as SYDVKM. The trim removed 6 bases at V and 3 bases at J, leaving 20 bases unmatched. This CDR3 is CASRPTLKGTEPVYEQYF. The CDR3 DNA reads as TGTGCCAGCAGGCCAACTCTTAAGGGGACAGAGCCAGTCTACGAGCAGTACTTC.

The V call is TRBV6-5, the J call TRBJ1-3; 9 bases line up with TRBD1. This CDR3 is built from 15 residues. Germline-derived CDR1 and CDR2 are MNHEY and SVGAGI. Germline trimming cut 0 bases from V and 3 bases from J; bases unmatched to any gene: 0. The CDR3 loop is CASSYSTGGGNTIYF. The CDR3 DNA sequence: TGTGCCAGCAGTTACTCGACAGGGGGTGGAAACACCATATATTTT.

The genes are TRBV18 and TRBJ2-6, with 7 bases matching TRBD1. V lost 1 base and J lost 2; bases outside the gene matches: 5. This CDR3 contains 17 residues. Per the germline V gene, CDR1 is KGHSH and CDR2 is LQKENI. The CDR3 bases are TGTGCCAGCTCACCACGACAGGGAGTAGCTGGGGCCAACGTCCTGACTTTC. Amino acids: CASSPRQGVAGANVLTF. The whole variable domain, remainder taken from reference TRBV18 and TRBJ2-6, is NAGVMQNPRHLVRRRGQEARLRCSPMKGHSHVYWYRQLPEEGLKFMVYLQKENIIDESGMPKERFSAEFPKEGPSILRIQQVVRGDSAAYFCASSPRQGVAGANVLTFGAGSRLTVL.

Remarks on this clone: At one end, the junction sequence differs from germline, possibly due to a read error. The chain combines TRBV19 with TRBJ1-5, with D uncertain. The germline gives CDR1 LNHDA, CDR2 SQIVND (reference sequence). The CDR3 sequence is 13 residues long. CDR3 coding DNA: TGTGCCAGTAATATAGGGCGCAATCAGCCCCAGCATTTT. Translated, it gives CASNIGRNQPQHF.

The chain recombines TRBV6-5 with TRBJ2-1; 8 positions agree with TRBD2. With V trimmed by 3 bases and J by 1 base, 5 bases remained unmatched. Per germline, CDR1 MNHEY and CDR2 SVGAGI. The CDR3 totals 16 residues. In nucleotides, the CDR3 is TGTGCCAGCAGTTATTCGCGGGGGGAGTCCTACAATGAGCAGTTCTTC. Translation gives CASSYSRGESYNEQFF.